The clone carrying this TCR beta chain was observed a few times. The antigen remains undetermined. The record originates from a study of T-cell memory formation after mild COVID-19. Study-level background: Clustering of TCRs was largely donor specific.

One entry per CDR3 protein results from TCRdb running MiXCR on the 5' RACE reads. In the table there are around 340,000 distinct CDR3 sequences, under 15% of which are singletons. V dropped 5 bases and J dropped 10 bases, with 18 bases sitting between them. This CDR3 contains 15 residues. The germline gives CDR1 MNHEY, CDR2 SVGEGT. Notes on the study in general: In pre-infection memory, a portion of responding clones appeared, which suggested that cross-reactive memory joined. Later expanders leaned CD4+, whereas day 15 to 85 contracting clones were balanced CD4/CD8.

The TCR was taken from a man aged 18-30 years who had mild COVID-19 (a few samples of this study predate the infection). Cell type and time point are not known. The chain couples TRBV6-2 or TRBV6-3 to TRBJ1-6; TRBD1 is a possible D gene (6 bases). Source material: PBMCs or a T cell subset sorted from them (not recorded which). The CDR3 loop reads CASSPYRDVRSPLHF. Here the CDR3 DNA reads TGTGCCAGCAGTCCATACAGGGACGTCCGCTCACCCCTCCACTTT.